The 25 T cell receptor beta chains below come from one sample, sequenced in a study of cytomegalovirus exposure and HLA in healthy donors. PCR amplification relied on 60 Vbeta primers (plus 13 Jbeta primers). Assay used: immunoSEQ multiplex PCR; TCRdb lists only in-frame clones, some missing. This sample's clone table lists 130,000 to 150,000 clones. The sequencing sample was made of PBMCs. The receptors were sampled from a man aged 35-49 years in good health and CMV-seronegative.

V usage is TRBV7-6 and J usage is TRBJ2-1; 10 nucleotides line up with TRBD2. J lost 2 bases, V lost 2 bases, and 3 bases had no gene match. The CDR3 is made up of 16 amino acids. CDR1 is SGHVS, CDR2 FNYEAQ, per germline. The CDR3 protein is CASSLYTSGTYNEQFF. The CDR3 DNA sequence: TGTGCCAGCAGCTTATATACTAGCGGGACCTACAATGAGCAGTTCTTC.

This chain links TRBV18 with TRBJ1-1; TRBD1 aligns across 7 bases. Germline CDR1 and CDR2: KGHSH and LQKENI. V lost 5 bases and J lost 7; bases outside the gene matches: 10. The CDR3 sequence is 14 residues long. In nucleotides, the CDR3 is TGTGCCAGCTCAGGGTTGACAGGGCCCTATGAAGCTTTCTTT. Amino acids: CASSGLTGPYEAFF.

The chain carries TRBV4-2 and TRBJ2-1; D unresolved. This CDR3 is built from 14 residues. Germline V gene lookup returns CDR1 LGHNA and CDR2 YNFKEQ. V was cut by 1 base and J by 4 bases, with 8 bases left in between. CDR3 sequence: CASSQGSNYNEQFF. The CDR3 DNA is TGTGCCAGCAGCCAAGGTTCCAATTACAATGAGCAGTTCTTC.

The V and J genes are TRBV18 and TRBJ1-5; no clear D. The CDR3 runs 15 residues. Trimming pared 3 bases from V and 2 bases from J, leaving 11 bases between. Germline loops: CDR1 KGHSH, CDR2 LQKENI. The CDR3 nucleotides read TGTGCCAGCTCACCCGGGTCTGGAGGCAATCAGCCCCAGCATTTT. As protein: CASSPGSGGNQPQHF. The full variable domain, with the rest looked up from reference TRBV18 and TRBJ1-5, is NAGVMQNPRHLVRRRGQEARLRCSPMKGHSHVYWYRQLPEEGLKFMVYLQKENIIDESGMPKERFSAEFPKEGPSILRIQQVVRGDSAAYFCASSPGSGGNQPQHFGDGTRLSIL.

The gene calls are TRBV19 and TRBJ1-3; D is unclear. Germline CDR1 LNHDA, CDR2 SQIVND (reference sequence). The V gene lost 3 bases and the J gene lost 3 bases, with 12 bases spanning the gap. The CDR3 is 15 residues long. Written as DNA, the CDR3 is TGTGCCAGTAGTATCCTCCGATCCGGTGGAAACACCATATATTTT. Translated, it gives CASSILRSGGNTIYF.

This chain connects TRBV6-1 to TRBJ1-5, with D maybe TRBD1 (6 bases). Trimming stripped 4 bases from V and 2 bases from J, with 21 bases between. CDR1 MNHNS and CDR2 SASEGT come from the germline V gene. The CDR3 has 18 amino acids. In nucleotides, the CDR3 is TGTGCCAGCAGTGCGGAGGCGGGGGGCGTGGGTGGCAATCAGCCCCAGCATTTT. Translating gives CASSAEAGGVGGNQPQHF.

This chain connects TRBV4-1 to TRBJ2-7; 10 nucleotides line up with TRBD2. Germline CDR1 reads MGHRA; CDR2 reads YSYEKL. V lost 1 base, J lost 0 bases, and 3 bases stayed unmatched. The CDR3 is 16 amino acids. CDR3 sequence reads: CASSQGPSGGSYEQYF. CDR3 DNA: TGCGCCAGCAGCCAAGGACCTAGCGGGGGCTCCTACGAGCAGTACTTC.

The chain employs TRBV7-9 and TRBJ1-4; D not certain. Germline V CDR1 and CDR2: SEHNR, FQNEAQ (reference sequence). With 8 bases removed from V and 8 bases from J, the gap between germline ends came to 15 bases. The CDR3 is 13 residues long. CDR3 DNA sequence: TGTGCCAGCGTAGGAGGTAGCGGGGAAAAACTGTTTTTT. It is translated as CASVGGSGEKLFF. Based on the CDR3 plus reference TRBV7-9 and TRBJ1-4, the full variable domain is DTGVSQNPRHKITKRGQNVTFRCDPISEHNRLYWYRQTLGQGPEFLTYFQNEAQLEKSRLLSDRFSAERPKGSFSTLEIQRTEQGDSAMYLCASVGGSGEKLFFGSGTQLSVL.

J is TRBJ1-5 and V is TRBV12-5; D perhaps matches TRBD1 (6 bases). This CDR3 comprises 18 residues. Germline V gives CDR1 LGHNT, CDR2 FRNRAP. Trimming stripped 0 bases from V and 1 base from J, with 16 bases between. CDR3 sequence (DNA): TGTGCTAGTGGTTTGGTACTGACAGGCCTGGGGAGCAATCAGCCCCAGCATTTT. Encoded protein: CASGLVLTGLGSNQPQHF.

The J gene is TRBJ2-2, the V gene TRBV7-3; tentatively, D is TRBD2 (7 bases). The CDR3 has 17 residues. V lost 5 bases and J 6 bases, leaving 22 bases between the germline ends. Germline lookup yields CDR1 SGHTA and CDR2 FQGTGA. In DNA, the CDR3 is TGTGCCAGCAGCCCCCCGATAGGGGGGGCCGTCCCCGGGGAGCTGTTTTTT. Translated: CASSPPIGGAVPGELFF.

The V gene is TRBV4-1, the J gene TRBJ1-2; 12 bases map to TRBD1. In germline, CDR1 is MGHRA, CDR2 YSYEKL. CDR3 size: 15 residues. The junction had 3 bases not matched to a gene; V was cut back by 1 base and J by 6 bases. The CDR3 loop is CASSQAGQGAHGYTF. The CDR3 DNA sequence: TGCGCCAGCAGCCAAGCGGGACAGGGGGCGCATGGCTACACCTTC.

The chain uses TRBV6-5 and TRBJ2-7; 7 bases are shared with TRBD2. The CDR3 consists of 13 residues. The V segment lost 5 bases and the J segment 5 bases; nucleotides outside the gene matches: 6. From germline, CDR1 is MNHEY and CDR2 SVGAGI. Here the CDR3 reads CASSKGRVDEQYF. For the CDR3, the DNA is TGTGCCAGCAGTAAGGGGAGGGTAGACGAGCAGTACTTC.

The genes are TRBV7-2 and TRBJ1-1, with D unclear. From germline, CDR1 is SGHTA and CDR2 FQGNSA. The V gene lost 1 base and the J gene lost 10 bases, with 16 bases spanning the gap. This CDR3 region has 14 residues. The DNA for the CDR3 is TGTGCCAGCAGCTTAGACTACGGTTCAGACTCAGCTTTCTTT. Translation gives CASSLDYGSDSAFF.

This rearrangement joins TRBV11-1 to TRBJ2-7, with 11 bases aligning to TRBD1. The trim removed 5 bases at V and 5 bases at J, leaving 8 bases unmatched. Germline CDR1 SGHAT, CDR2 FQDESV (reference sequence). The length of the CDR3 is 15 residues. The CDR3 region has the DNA TGTGCCAGCAGCCCACGGACAGGGGGCGGACACGAGCAGTACTTC. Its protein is CASSPRTGGGHEQYF.

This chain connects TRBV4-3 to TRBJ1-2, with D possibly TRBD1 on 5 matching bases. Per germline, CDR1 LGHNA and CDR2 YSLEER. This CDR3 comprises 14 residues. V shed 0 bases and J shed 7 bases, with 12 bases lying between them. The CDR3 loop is CASSQEGGGGGYTF. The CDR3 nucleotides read TGCGCCAGCAGCCAAGAGGGCGGGGGGGGTGGCTACACCTTC.

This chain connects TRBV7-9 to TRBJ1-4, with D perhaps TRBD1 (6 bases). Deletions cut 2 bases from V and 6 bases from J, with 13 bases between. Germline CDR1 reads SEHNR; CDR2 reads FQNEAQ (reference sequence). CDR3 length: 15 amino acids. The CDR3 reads CASSLSEGEHEKLFF. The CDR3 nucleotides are TGTGCCAGCAGCTTAAGTGAGGGGGAGCATGAAAAACTGTTTTTT.

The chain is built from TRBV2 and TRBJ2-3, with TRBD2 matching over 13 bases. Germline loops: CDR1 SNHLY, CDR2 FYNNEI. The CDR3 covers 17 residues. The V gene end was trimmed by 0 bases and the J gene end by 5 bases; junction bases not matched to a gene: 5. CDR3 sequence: CASSEAPGTSGVDTQYF. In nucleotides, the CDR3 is TGTGCCAGCAGTGAAGCGCCTGGGACTAGCGGGGTAGATACGCAGTATTTT.

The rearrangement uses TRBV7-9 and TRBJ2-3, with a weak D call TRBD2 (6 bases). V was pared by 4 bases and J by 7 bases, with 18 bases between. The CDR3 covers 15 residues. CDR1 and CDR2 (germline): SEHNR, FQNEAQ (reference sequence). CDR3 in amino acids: CASSSETSPLNTQYF. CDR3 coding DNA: TGTGCCAGCAGCTCAGAGACTAGTCCTCTCAATACGCAGTATTTT. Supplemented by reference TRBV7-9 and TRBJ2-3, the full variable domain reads DTGVSQNPRHKITKRGQNVTFRCDPISEHNRLYWYRQTLGQGPEFLTYFQNEAQLEKSRLLSDRFSAERPKGSFSTLEIQRTEQGDSAMYLCASSSETSPLNTQYFGPGTRLTVL.

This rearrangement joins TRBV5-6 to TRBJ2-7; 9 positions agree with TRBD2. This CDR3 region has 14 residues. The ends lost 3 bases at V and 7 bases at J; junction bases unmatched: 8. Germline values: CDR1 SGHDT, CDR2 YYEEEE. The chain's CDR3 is CASSWGAGGVEQYF. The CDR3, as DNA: TGTGCCAGCAGCTGGGGAGCGGGGGGTGTGGAGCAGTACTTC.

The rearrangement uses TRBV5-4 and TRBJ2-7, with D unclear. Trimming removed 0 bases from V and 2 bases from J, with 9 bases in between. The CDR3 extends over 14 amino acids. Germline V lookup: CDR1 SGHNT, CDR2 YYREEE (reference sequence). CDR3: CASSLADKPYEQYF. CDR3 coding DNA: TGTGCCAGCAGCTTGGCCGACAAACCCTACGAGCAGTACTTC.

The CDR3 region has the DNA TGTGCCAGCAGCTTAAATCAGGGTAGGGGCTCTGGGGCCAACGTCCTGACTTTC. It is translated as CASSLNQGRGSGANVLTF. The chain recombines TRBV7-9 with TRBJ2-6, with D maybe TRBD1 (5 bases). V lost 2 bases to trimming and J lost 0 bases, with 14 bases between them. CDR1 SEHNR and CDR2 FQNEAQ come from the germline V gene (reference sequence). The CDR3 runs to 18 residues.

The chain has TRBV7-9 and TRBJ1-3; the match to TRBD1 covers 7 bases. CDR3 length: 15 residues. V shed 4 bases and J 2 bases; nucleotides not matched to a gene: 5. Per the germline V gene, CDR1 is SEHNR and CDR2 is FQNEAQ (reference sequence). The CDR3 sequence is CASSSQGGPGNTIYF. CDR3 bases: TGTGCCAGCAGCTCCCAGGGGGGCCCTGGAAACACCATATATTTT.

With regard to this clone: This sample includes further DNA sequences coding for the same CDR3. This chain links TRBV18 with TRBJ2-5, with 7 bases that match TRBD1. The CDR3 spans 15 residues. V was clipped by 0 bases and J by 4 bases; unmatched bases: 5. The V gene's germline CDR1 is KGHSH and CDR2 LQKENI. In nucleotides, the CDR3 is TGTGCCAGCTCACCACCGCAGGGGGAAGGAGAGACCCAGTACTTC. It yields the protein CASSPPQGEGETQYF.

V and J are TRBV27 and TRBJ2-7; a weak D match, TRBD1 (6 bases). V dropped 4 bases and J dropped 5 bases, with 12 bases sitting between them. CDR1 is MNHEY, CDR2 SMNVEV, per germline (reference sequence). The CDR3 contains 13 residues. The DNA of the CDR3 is TGTGCCAGCAGTTCACAGGGTTTGCACGAGCAGTACTTC. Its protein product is CASSSQGLHEQYF.

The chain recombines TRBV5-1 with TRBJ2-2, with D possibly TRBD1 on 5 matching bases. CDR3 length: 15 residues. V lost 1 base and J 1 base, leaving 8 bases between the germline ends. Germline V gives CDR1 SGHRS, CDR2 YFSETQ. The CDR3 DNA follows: TGCGCCAGCAGCTTGCAGGGTCGGAACACCGGGGAGCTGTTTTTT. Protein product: CASSLQGRNTGELFF.